This paragraph reports one TCR beta chain. After removal of 3 bases from V and 4 bases from J, the junction contained 6 bases not matched to a gene. CDR3 length equals 15 residues. Germline CDR1 is LNHDA and CDR2 is SQIVND (reference sequence). The sample belongs to a study of cytomegalovirus exposure and HLA in healthy donors. Researchers ran the PCR with 60 Vbeta and 13 Jbeta primers. The assay was immunoSEQ multiplex PCR, and TCRdb's table has in-frame clones only and misses some. The data contain around 200,000 clones, around four fifths of them singletons. V gene TRBV19 combines with J gene TRBJ1-1, with 9 bases fitting TRBD1. This receptor was taken from a young woman in good health and CMV-seronegative. Sequenced: PBMCs. Here the CDR3 reads CASSITGQGFTEAFF. CDR3 DNA sequence: TGTGCCAGTAGTATTACTGGACAGGGGTTCACTGAAGCTTTCTTT. The variable domain in full, with the rest retrieved from reference TRBV19 and TRBJ1-1, is DGGITQSPKYLFRKEGQNVTLSCEQNLNHDAMYWYRQDPGQGLRLIYYSQIVNDFQKGDIAEGYSVSREKKESFPLTVTSAQKNPTAFYLCASSITGQGFTEAFFGQGTRLTVV.